Described below is a single T cell receptor beta chain sequence and its context. This sample was taken from a study of blood T cell repertoires in COVID-19. In the study overall: T cells, B-cell-depleted T cells, or PBMCs supplied cDNA or gDNA.

Per the study methods: Estimation of nucleated cell counts relied on the amplification of reference gene primers. The data were produced by immunoSEQ multiplex PCR, yet TCRdb's version contains in-frame clones alone and is incomplete. Clone size and the V and J calls come from that table; the DNA yielded D and trimming. This sample has about 86,000 clones; around 88% occur once, and the top ten carry more than 0.95%. The study assigned cohorts using participant-reported clinical history. Germline V gene data show CDR1 as SGHRS and CDR2 as YFSETQ. The CDR3 totals 15 residues. V gave up 10 bases and J gave up 1 base; unmatched junction bases: 8.

The rearrangement joins TRBV5-1 to TRBJ2-5; 12 nucleotides agree with TRBD2. The origin of this receptor is a woman aged 50 to 65 with acute COVID-19. Sequencing used PBMCs or T cells enriched from blood (not recorded which). The CDR3 protein is CASTWGLAGQETQYF. CDR3 bases: TGCGCCTCCACCTGGGGACTAGCGGGCCAAGAGACCCAGTACTTC. The variable domain in full, with the rest retrieved from reference TRBV5-1 and TRBJ2-5, is KAGVTQTPRYLIKTRGQQVTLSCSPISGHRSVSWYQQTPGQGLQFLFEYFSETQRNKGNFPGRFSGRQFSNSRSEMNVSTLELGDSALYLCASTWGLAGQETQYFGPGTRLLVL.